This T cell receptor beta chain comes out of a study of T cell changes during pregnancy in multiple sclerosis. Germline values: CDR1 SGHRS, CDR2 YFSETQ. The CDR3 totals 15 residues. V lost 0 bases, J lost 5 bases, and 12 bases lay in between. Measured with immunoSEQ multiplex PCR; TCRdb has only the in-frame clones, and not every one. The sample includes tens of thousands of clones, 92% of them seen just once. The chain carries TRBV5-1 and TRBJ2-1, with a tentative D call TRBD1 (6 bases). The sample in question was CD4+ T cells from peripheral blood mononuclear cells, obtained after pregnancy. The receptor was derived from a female donor with multiple sclerosis, enrolled in a pregnancy study. The CDR3 coding sequence is TGCGCCAGCAGCTTGGCCGGCGGACAGCACAATGAGCAGTTCTTC. Residues: CASSLAGGQHNEQFF.